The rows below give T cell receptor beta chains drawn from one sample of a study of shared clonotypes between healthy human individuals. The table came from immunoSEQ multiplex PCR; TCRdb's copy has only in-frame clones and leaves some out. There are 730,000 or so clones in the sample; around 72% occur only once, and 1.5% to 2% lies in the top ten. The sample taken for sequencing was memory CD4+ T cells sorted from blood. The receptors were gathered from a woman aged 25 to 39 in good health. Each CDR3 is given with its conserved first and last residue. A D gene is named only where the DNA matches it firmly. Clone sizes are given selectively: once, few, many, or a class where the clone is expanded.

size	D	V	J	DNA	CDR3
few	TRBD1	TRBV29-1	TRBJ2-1	TGCAGCGTTGGACAGGGCTCCTACAATGAGCAGTTCTTC	CSVGQGSYNEQFF
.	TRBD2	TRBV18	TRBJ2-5	TGTGCCAGCTCAGCCACGACGCTAGCGGCACGGGAGACCCAGTACTTC	CASSATTLAARETQYF
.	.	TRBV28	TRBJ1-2	TGTGCAACACTCAGGGGACCCAGAACCCCTAACTATGGCTACACCTTC	CATLRGPRTPNYGYTF
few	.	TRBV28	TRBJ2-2	TGTGCCAGCAGTCCCCCCACCGGGGAGCTGTTTTTT	CASSPPTGELFF
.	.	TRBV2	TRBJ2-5	TGTGCCAGCTGGGCAGGGGGAGGCGAGACCCAGTACTTC	CASWAGGGETQYF
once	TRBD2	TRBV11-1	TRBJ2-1	TGTGCCAGCAGTCGGACTAGCGGGACGTACAATGAGCAGTTCTTC	CASSRTSGTYNEQFF
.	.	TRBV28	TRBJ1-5	TGTGCGACGGACCCGAAGGTGAGCAATCAGCCCCAGCATTTT	CATDPKVSNQPQHF
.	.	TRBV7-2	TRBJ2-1	TGTGCCAGCAGCAGCAGACAGGGGAGGGGAGCGGAGCAGTTCTTC	CASSSRQGRGAEQFF
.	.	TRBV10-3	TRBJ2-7	TGTGCCATCAGTGAGACAAAGAGGCAGGGGTCTAGCTACGAGCAGTACTTC	CAISETKRQGSSYEQYF
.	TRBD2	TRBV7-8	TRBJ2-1	TGTGCCAGCAGTATGCGGGGTGGGGAGGGTGGCAATGAGCAGTTCTTC	CASSMRGGEGGNEQFF
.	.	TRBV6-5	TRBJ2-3	TGTGCCAGCAGTTACTCGGGTCGGGAGCTGACAGATACGCAGTATTTT	CASSYSGRELTDTQYF
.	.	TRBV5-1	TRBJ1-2	TGCGCCAGCAGGGTGGCGGACTATGGCTACACCTTC	CASRVADYGYTF
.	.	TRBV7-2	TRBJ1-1	TGTGCCAGCAGCTTACCCCCGACAGGCCCAGAAGCTTTCTTT	CASSLPPTGPEAFF
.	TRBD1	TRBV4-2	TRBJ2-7	TGTGCCAGCAGCCCCGAGCAGGGACAGGGGGGATACGAGCAGTACTTC	CASSPEQGQGGYEQYF
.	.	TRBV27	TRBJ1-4	TGTGCCAGCAGTTTCCAGGGGCCTAATGAAAAACTGTTTTTT	CASSFQGPNEKLFF
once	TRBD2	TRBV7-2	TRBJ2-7	TGTGCCAGCAGCTTAGGGGTTAGCGGGAGTTACGAGCAGTACTTC	CASSLGVSGSYEQYF
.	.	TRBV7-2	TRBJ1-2	TGTGCCAGCAGCTTAGCCAGCGGCGACTATGGCTACACCTTC	CASSLASGDYGYTF
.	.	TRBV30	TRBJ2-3	TGTGCCTGGAGTGTTGGTGGATTCGGGATAACAGATACGCAGTATTTT	CAWSVGGFGITDTQYF
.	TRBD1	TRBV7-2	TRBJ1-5	TGTGCCAGCAGCGATGGACAGGGGGCAAAGCAGCCCCAGCATTTT	CASSDGQGAKQPQHF
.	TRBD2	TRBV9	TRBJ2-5	TGTGCCAGCAGCGTAGCCCCTTTTAGCGGGCCCCAAGAGACCCAGTACTTC	CASSVAPFSGPQETQYF
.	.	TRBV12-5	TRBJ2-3	TGTGCTAGTGGGAGCACAGATACGCAGTATTTT	CASGSTDTQYF
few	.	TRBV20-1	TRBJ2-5	TGCAGTGCTAGTTACCGGGAGACCCAGTACTTC	CSASYRETQYF
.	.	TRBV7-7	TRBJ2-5	TGTGCCAGCAGCTTAGGTCCCTGGACCGCCACGTCCTGGGAGACCCAGTACTTC	CASSLGPWTATSWETQYF
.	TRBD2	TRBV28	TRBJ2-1	TGTGCCAGCAGTATACCGGGACTAGTCTACAATGAGCAGTTCTTC	CASSIPGLVYNEQFF
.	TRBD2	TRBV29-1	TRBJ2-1	TGCAGCATCATGGGCGGGAGGGCTATCGACAATGAGCAGTTCTTC	CSIMGGRAIDNEQFF
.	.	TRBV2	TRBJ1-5	TGTGCCAGCAGTGGAGGCGGGGGGGCAGGACAGCCCCAGCATTTT	CASSGGGGAGQPQHF
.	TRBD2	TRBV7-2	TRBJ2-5	TGTGCCAGCAGCTTGAGCGGGAAAGAGACCCAGTACTTC	CASSLSGKETQYF
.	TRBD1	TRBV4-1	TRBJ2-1	TGCGCCAGCAGCCACCGATTACGGGACAGACCGATCTCCTACAATGAGCAGTTCTTC	CASSHRLRDRPISYNEQFF
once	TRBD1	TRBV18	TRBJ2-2	TGTGCCAGCTCACTTAACAGGGGTTCGAACACCGGGGAGCTGTTTTTT	CASSLNRGSNTGELFF
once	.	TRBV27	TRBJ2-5	TGTGCCAGCAGTCCCCGCGGAGGGGCTCACCTCCAAGAGACCCAGTACTTC	CASSPRGGAHLQETQYF
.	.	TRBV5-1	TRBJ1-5	TGCGCCAGCAGCTTGGAGGACGGCAATCAGCCCCAGCATTTT	CASSLEDGNQPQHF
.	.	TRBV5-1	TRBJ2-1	TGCGCCAGCAGCTTGGGACCGGGGAGCAATGAGCAGTTCTTC	CASSLGPGSNEQFF
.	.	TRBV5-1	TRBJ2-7	TGCGCCAGCAGCTTGGGACCAAGCTCCTACGAGCAGTACTTC	CASSLGPSSYEQYF
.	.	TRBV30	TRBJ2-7	TGTGCCTGGAGTGTTAGTAGGTACGAGCAGTACTTC	CAWSVSRYEQYF
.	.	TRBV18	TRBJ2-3	TGTGCCAGCTCACCAGCGGCGAGGACGACAGATACGCAGTATTTT	CASSPAARTTDTQYF
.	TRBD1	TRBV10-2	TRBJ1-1	TGCGCCAGCAGTGAGCCGTGGACAGGGAACACTGAAGCTTTCTTT	CASSEPWTGNTEAFF